A selection of T cell receptor beta chains follows, all from one sample in a study of regulatory T cells in long-lasting Graves disease. TCRdb re-derived calls from the multiplex PCR reads in MiXCR, one entry per CDR3 protein. The repertoire holds some 410,000 distinct CDR3 sequences, with approximately 16% as singletons. In addition, the sample was reused for a study of T cells in Graves' hyperthyroidism and ophthalmopathy.

Sequences were derived from peripheral blood mononuclear cells (PBMCs), sampled at new diagnosis, from a patient treated with antithyroid drugs. These receptors all come from a woman between 25 and 40 years old with Graves disease. Both conserved end residues are part of each CDR3.

J gene | CDR3 length | V gene | CDR3 protein
TRBJ2-1 | 15 | TRBV7-3 | CASSSSGRRSGEQFF
TRBJ2-7 | 15 | TRBV6-2/TRBV6-3 | CASRVELAGVYEQYF
TRBJ1-1 | 14 | TRBV6-1 | CASTRTGGFTEAFF
TRBJ2-7 | 13 | TRBV20-1 | CSARTGGNNEQYF
TRBJ1-6 | 16 | TRBV4-1 | CASSQDFRVSNSPLHF
TRBJ2-7 | 17 | TRBV5-1 | CASSRGLAGGSFYEQYF
TRBJ1-1 | 12 | TRBV20-1 | CSARRGTGEAFF
TRBJ2-7 | 14 | TRBV9 | CASSAGGQTYEQYF
TRBJ2-5 | 18 | TRBV27 | CASSPGTAGSVLSETQYF
TRBJ1-1 | 11 | TRBV30 | CAWSVHSEAFF
TRBJ1-6 | 14 | TRBV28 | CASMEDWGNSPLHF
TRBJ2-7 | 16 | TRBV7-9 | CASSATGTIPSYEQYF
TRBJ2-1 | 15 | TRBV13 | CASSWGLAGYNEQFF
TRBJ2-7 | 14 | TRBV14 | CASSQMGTSYEQYF
TRBJ2-6 | 17 | TRBV7-2 | CASSWLTGQDGANVLTF
TRBJ2-3 | 14 | TRBV7-2 | CASSWGHLVDTQYF
TRBJ2-5 | 14 | TRBV29-1 | CSVLLAGDQETQYF
TRBJ2-7 | 14 | TRBV30 | CAWSVWGPTYEQYF
TRBJ2-3 | 14 | TRBV2 | CASTPQRGTDTQYF
TRBJ1-2 | 14 | TRBV6-1 | CASMRTARRSGYTF
TRBJ2-3 | 14 | TRBV6-2/TRBV6-3 | CASQAAGRTDTQYF
TRBJ2-7 | 15 | TRBV20-1 | CSAIKGGRAEYEQYF
TRBJ1-5 | 15 | TRBV5-1 | CASSLTGGRGQPQHF
TRBJ2-3 | 15 | TRBV28 | CASSFYGRGTDTQYF
TRBJ2-1 | 15 | TRBV20-1 | CSARDEASAWNEQFF
TRBJ2-1 | 12 | TRBV5-1 | CASSAPSRKQFF
TRBJ2-7 | 14 | TRBV30 | CASRLDPGPYEQYF
TRBJ2-1 | 15 | TRBV6-2/TRBV6-3 | CASSYQVTSYNEQFF
TRBJ1-6 | 16 | TRBV27 | CASSSARTGYNSPLHF
TRBJ2-7 | 15 | TRBV15 | CATSRDSVPSNEQYF
TRBJ2-3 | 15 | TRBV7-2 | CASLQGGVGADTQYF
TRBJ1-6 | 16 | TRBV18 | CASSPGPSTGGSPLHF
TRBJ2-2 | 17 | TRBV3-1 | CASSRDRGGWGTGELFF
TRBJ2-1 | 16 | TRBV7-3 | CASSLNREREGNEQFF
TRBJ2-5 | 14 | TRBV28 | CASSHDRGQETQYF
TRBJ2-7 | 15 | TRBV6-1 | CATEPSAGGPYEQYF
TRBJ1-5 | 13 | TRBV6-1 | CASSDYHNQPQHF
TRBJ2-5 | 15 | TRBV12-3/TRBV12-4 | CASNNRDRGIETQYF
TRBJ1-5 | 14 | TRBV19 | CASSIGTNYQPQHF
TRBJ2-7 | 14 | TRBV9 | CASSVRDTAYEQYF
TRBJ1-2 | 14 | TRBV6-1 | CASVKGHGHYGYTF
TRBJ2-7 | 14 | TRBV11-2 | CASSLGDIGTEQYF
TRBJ2-1 | 16 | TRBV29-1 | CSVERRLAGQINEQFF
TRBJ1-6 | 15 | TRBV7-2 | CASSLDPLPRSPLHF
TRBJ2-7 | 16 | TRBV6-9 | CASSYLGRGMRNEQYF
TRBJ2-7 | 12 | TRBV6-2/TRBV6-3 | CATGQSSYEQYF
TRBJ2-3 | 15 | TRBV6-5 | CASSYRDPFHDTQYF
TRBJ2-7 | 16 | TRBV19 | CASSGHPLAQTYEQYF
TRBJ2-1 | 14 | TRBV19 | CASSMEGFTGEQFF
TRBJ1-2 | 14 | TRBV18 | CASSSLQGNYGYTF
TRBJ2-2 | 17 | TRBV11-1 | CASTPSGTTPRTGELFF